This T cell receptor beta chain stems from a study of human T cells and chemical hapten exposure. For the study at large: An area of 2 cm by approximately 2 cm on upper inner arm skin received 2% DPC for sensitization. Diphenylcyclopropenone doses were given weekly to the scalps of patients across the roughly 25-week study.

Time point of the sample: patch test 1, 2 weeks after DPC sensitization. Treatment specified: therapeutic diphenylcyclopropenone sensitization with weekly scalp DPC. In TCRdb, the RACE reads were re-called with MiXCR into one record per CDR3 protein. The sample holds some 87,000 distinct CDR3 sequences, about 9.3% seen once. The germline CDR1 and CDR2 sequences are LGHDT and YNNKEL (reference sequence). The CDR3 spans 14 residues. V was pared by 6 bases and J by 5 bases, with 14 bases between. The receptor comes from a woman aged 50 to 60 with alopecia areata. Some clones in this sample may be carry-over from other donors' samples. The rearrangement joins TRBV3-1 to TRBJ2-1; D is ambiguous. This specimen consisted of whole blood, obtained in connection with sensitization to the hapten diphenylcyclopropenone (DPC). The CDR3 DNA follows: TGTGCCAGCAGTCCTGTAAAGATGAACAATGAGCAGTTCTTC. This gives the protein CASSPVKMNNEQFF.